This passage covers 7 T cell receptor beta chains from one sample sequenced in a study of cytomegalovirus exposure and HLA in healthy donors. Profiled with immunoSEQ multiplex PCR; TCRdb holds only in-frame clones, not every one. In the table there are over 150,000 clones, just over 85% of which are singletons. The specimen sequenced was PBMCs. All receptors derive from a human donor in good health.

The chain employs TRBV5-6 and TRBJ2-7; 9 bases fit TRBD1. The CDR3 runs to 13 residues. The germline CDR1 and CDR2 sequences are SGHDT and YYEEEE. Unmatched junction bases numbered 4, after V lost 3 bases and J lost 6 bases. CDR3 nucleotide sequence: TGTGCCAGCAGCTCACAGGGGGCGTTCGAGCAGTACTTC. Translated: CASSSQGAFEQYF.

The gene calls are TRBV7-2 and TRBJ1-2; weak D call: TRBD1 (6 bases). Germline V gene lookup returns CDR1 SGHTA and CDR2 FQGNSA. This CDR3 has 16 residues. The V end was cut by 3 bases, the J end by 4 bases, with 18 bases between. Here the CDR3 reads CASSLYEQGLGYGYTF. CDR3 coding DNA: TGTGCCAGCAGCTTGTACGAACAGGGCCTGGGCTATGGCTACACCTTC.

This rearrangement joins TRBV30 to TRBJ2-5, with D possibly TRBD2 on 6 matching bases. V was clipped by 3 bases and J by 0 bases, with 8 bases between them. The CDR3 sequence is 13 residues long. From germline, CDR1 is GTSNPN and CDR2 SVGIG (reference sequence). CDR3 DNA: TGTGCCTGGAGGAGCGGGTACCAAGAGACCCAGTACTTC. This encodes CAWRSGYQETQYF.

This chain joins TRBV19 and TRBJ1-2; 10 nucleotides line up with TRBD1. Trimming at V came to 3 bases and at J to 4 bases, leaving 11 bases not matched to a gene. CDR1 LNHDA and CDR2 SQIVND come from the germline V gene (reference sequence). The CDR3 spans 17 residues. CDR3 region: CASSISDRGAPSYGYTF. The CDR3 nucleotides read TGTGCCAGTAGTATTTCGGACAGGGGGGCACCTAGCTATGGCTACACCTTC.

The chain employs TRBV5-1 and TRBJ1-1; D is perhaps TRBD1 (6 bases). The CDR3 has 13 residues. Germline V gene lookup returns CDR1 SGHRS and CDR2 YFSETQ. Trimming pared 0 bases from V and 4 bases from J, leaving 7 bases between. The CDR3: CASSLEGVTEAFF. The DNA of the CDR3 is TGCGCCAGCAGCTTGGAGGGGGTCACTGAAGCTTTCTTT.

The J gene is TRBJ1-1, the V gene TRBV6-1; D is unresolved. The CDR3 length is 15 residues. V was shortened by 6 bases and J by 4 bases, with 18 bases between the two germline ends. Germline CDR1 is MNHNS and CDR2 is SASEGT. The CDR3 DNA sequence: TGTGCCAGCAGCGATGACGCTGGCGGCGTCACTGAAGCTTTCTTT. Its protein product is CASSDDAGGVTEAFF.

The rearrangement joins TRBV7-2 to TRBJ2-7, with TRBD1 as a possible D gene (6 bases). Trimming cost V 4 bases and J 7 bases, with 11 bases left between them. The CDR3 runs 12 residues. CDR1 SGHTA and CDR2 FQGNSA come from the germline V gene. CDR3 bases: TGTGCCAGCAGCTGGTCAGGGGAAGAGCAGTACTTC. It translates to CASSWSGEEQYF.